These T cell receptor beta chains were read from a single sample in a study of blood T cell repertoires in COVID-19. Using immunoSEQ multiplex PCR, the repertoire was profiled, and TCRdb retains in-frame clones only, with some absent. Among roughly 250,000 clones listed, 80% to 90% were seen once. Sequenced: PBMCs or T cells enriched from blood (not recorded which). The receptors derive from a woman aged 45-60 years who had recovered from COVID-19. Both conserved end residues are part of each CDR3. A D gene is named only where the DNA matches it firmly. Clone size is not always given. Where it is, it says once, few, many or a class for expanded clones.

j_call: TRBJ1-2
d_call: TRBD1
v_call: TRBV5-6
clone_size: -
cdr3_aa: CASSLLTGVRGYTF
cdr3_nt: TGTGCCAGCAGCTTGTTAACAGGGGTTCGGGGCTACACCTTC

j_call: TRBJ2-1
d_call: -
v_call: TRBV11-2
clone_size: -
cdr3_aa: CASSLVFFDEQFF
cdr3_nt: TGTGCCAGCAGCTTAGTGTTTTTCGATGAGCAGTTCTTC

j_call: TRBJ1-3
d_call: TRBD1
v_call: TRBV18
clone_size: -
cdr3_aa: CASSRTTGDGNTIYF
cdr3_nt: TGTGCCAGCTCACGTACGACAGGGGATGGAAACACCATATATTTT

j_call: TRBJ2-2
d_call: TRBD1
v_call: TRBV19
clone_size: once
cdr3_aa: CASSTGGRITGELFF
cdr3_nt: TGTGCTAGTAGCACAGGGGGCAGGATCACCGGGGAGCTGTTTTTT

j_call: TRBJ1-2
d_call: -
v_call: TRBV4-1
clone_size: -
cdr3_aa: CASSQDLQGGYGYTF
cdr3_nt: TGCGCCAGCAGCCAAGATCTACAGGGCGGCTATGGCTACACCTTC

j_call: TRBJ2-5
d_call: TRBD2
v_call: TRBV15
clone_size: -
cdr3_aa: CATEDWSSGLEETQYF
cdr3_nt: TGTGCCACCGAGGATTGGTCTAGCGGGCTAGAAGAGACCCAGTACTTC

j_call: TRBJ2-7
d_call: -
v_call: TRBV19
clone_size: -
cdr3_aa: CASSSTEYEQYF
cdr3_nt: TGTGCCAGTAGTTCGACTGAATACGAGCAGTACTTC

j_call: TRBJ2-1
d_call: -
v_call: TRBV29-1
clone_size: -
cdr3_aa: CSVLIGLQFF
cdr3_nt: TGCAGCGTTCTAATCGGTTTGCAGTTCTTC

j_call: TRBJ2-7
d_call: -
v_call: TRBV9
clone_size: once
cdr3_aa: CASGAEVPSVADDRYEQYF
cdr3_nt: TGTGCCAGCGGGGCGGAGGTCCCCTCCGTAGCGGACGACCGCTACGAGCAGTACTTC

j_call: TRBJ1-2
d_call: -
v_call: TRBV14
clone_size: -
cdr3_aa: CASSHQQRFYGYTF
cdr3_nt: TGTGCCAGCAGCCACCAACAGAGATTTTATGGCTACACCTTC

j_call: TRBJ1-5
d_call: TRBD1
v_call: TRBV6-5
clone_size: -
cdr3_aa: CASSRDRNQPQHF
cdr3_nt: TGTGCCAGCAGTCGGGACAGAAATCAGCCCCAGCATTTT

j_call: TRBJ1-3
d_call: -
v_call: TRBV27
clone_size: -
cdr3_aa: CASILSGNTIYF
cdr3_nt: TGTGCCAGCATCCTTTCTGGAAACACCATATATTTT

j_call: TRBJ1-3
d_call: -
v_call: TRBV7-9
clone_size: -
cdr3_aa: CASSLSGQVRNTIYF
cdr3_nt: TGTGCCAGCAGCTTATCGGGACAAGTGAGAAACACCATATATTTT

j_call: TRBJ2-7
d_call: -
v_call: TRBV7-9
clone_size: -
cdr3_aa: CASSLGQPDIYEQYF
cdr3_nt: TGTGCCAGCAGCTTAGGACAGCCAGATATCTACGAGCAGTACTTC

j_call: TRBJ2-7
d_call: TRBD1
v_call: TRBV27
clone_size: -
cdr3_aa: CASSLRTGAYEQYF
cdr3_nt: TGTGCCAGCAGTCTGCGGACAGGGGCCTACGAGCAGTACTTC

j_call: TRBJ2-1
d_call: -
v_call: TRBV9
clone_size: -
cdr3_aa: CASSVPQGQQFF
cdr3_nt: TGTGCCAGCAGCGTTCCACAGGGTCAGCAGTTCTTC

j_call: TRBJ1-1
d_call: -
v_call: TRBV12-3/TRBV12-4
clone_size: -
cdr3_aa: CASSFGGTTEAFF
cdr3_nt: TGTGCCAGCAGTTTCGGGGGAACCACTGAAGCTTTCTTT

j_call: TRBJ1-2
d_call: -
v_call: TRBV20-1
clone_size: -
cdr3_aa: CSGSGGGYTF
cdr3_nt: TGCAGTGGGAGCGGCGGGGGCTACACCTTC

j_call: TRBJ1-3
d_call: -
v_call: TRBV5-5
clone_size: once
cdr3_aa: CASSFGQNGNTIYF
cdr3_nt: TGTGCCAGCAGCTTTGGACAGAACGGAAACACCATATATTTT

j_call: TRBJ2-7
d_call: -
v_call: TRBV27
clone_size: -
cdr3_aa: CASSSLEAGYYEQYF
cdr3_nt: TGTGCCAGCAGTTCCCTTGAGGCAGGGTACTACGAGCAGTACTTC

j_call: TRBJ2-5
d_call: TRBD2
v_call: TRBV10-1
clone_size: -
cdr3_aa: CASSQGREETQYF
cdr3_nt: TGCGCCAGCAGCCAAGGGAGGGAAGAGACCCAGTACTTC

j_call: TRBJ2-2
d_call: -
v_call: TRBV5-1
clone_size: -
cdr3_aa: CASSLQGYSGELFF
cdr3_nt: TGCGCCAGCAGCTTACAGGGTTATTCCGGGGAGCTGTTTTTT

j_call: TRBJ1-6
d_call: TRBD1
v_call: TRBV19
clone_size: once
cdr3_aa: CASTGTGQSPLHF
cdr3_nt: TGTGCCTCTACTGGGACAGGACAATCACCCCTCCACTTT

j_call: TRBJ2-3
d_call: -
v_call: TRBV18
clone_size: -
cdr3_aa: CASSPPSTDTQYF
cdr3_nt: TGTGCCAGCTCACCTCCTAGCACAGATACGCAGTATTTT

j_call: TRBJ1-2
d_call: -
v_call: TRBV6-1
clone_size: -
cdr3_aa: CASSERGLYGYTF
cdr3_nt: TGTGCCAGCAGTGAGCGGGGTCTCTATGGCTACACCTTC

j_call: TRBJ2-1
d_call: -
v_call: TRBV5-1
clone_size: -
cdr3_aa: CASSLQLAGVNNEQFF
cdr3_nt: TGCGCCAGCAGCTTGCAACTAGCCGGGGTCAACAATGAGCAGTTCTTC

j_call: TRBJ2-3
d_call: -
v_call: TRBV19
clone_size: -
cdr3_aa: CASSIGGGYTQYF
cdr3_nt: TGTGCCAGTAGTATAGGCGGAGGTTATACGCAGTATTTT

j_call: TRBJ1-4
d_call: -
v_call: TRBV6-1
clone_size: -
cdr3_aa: CASSEAYGFDEKLFF
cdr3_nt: TGTGCCAGCAGTGAAGCTTACGGGTTTGATGAAAAACTGTTTTTT

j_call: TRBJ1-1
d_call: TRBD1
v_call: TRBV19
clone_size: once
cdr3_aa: CASIQGEAFF
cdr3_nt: TGTGCCAGTATACAGGGGGAAGCTTTCTTT

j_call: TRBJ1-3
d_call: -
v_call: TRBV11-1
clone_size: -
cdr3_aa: CASTNDNSGNTIYF
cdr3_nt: TGTGCCAGCACCAACGACAACTCTGGAAACACCATATATTTT

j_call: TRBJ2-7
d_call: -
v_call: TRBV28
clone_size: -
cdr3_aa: CASSLGGVPGGEQYF
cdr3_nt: TGTGCCAGCAGTTTAGGTGGGGTCCCTGGAGGAGAGCAGTACTTC

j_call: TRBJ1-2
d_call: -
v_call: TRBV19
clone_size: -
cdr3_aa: CASSIAGNNYGYTF
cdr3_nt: TGTGCCAGTAGTATAGCCGGGAATAACTATGGCTACACCTTC

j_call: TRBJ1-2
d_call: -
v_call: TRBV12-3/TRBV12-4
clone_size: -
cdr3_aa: CASTWGGFYGYTF
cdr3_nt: TGTGCCAGCACCTGGGGGGGTTTCTATGGCTACACCTTC

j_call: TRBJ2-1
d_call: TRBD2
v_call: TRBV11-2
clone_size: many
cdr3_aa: CASSLALAEYNEQFF
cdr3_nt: TGTGCCAGCAGCTTAGCACTAGCGGAGTACAATGAGCAGTTCTTC

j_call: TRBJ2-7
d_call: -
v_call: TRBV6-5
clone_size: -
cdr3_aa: CASSYPPEEGAVEQYF
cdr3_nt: TGTGCCAGCAGTTACCCGCCCGAGGAGGGAGCTGTCGAGCAGTACTTC

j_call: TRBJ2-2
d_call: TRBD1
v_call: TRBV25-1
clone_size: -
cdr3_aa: CASSEGQDTGELFF
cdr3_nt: TGTGCCAGCAGTGAGGGACAGGACACCGGGGAGCTGTTTTTT

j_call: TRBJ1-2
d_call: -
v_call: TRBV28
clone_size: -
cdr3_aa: CASSYQNNYGYTF
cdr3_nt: TGTGCCAGCAGTTATCAAAATAACTATGGCTACACCTTC

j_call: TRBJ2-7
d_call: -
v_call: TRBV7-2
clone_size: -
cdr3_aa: CASSPSGTHAYEQYF
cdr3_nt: TGTGCCAGCAGCCCTTCCGGGACTCACGCCTACGAGCAGTACTTC

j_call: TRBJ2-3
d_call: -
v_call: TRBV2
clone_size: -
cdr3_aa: CASSEGTVTDTQYF
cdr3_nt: TGTGCCAGCAGTGAAGGGACAGTCACAGATACGCAGTATTTT

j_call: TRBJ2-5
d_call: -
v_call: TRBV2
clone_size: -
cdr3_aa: CASILGDFEETQYF
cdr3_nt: TGTGCCAGCATTCTCGGGGACTTCGAAGAGACCCAGTACTTC

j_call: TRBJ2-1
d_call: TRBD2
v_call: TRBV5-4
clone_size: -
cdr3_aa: CASSSGTRALNNEQFF
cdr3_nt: TGTGCCAGCAGCTCAGGGACTAGAGCTCTCAACAATGAGCAGTTCTTC

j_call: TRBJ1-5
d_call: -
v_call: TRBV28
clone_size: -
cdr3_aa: CASSHSGRKGNQPQHF
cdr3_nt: TGTGCCAGCAGTCACTCGGGGAGGAAGGGCAATCAGCCCCAGCATTTT

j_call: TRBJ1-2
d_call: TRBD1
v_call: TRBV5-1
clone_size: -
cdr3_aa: CASSLRAGGLDYGYTF
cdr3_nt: TGCGCCAGCAGCTTGAGGGCAGGGGGCTTAGACTATGGCTACACCTTC

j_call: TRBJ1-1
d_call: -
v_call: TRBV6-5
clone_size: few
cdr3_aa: CASGHLGTEAFF
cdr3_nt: TGTGCCAGCGGACACTTGGGGACTGAAGCTTTCTTT

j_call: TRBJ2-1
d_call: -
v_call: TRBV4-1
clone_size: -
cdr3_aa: CASSQDASGFGNEQFF
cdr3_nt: TGCGCCAGCAGCCAAGATGCAAGCGGGTTCGGCAATGAGCAGTTCTTC

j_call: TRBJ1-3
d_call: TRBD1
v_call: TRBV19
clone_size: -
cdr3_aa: CASTETGEGNTIYF
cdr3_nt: TGTGCCAGTACGGAGACAGGGGAGGGGAACACCATATATTTT

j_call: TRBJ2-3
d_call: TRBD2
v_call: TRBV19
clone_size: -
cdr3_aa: CASRFGGGLAGADTQYF
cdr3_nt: TGTGCCAGTAGGTTTGGGGGCGGACTAGCGGGCGCAGATACGCAGTATTTT

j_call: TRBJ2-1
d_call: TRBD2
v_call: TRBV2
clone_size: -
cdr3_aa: CASSALAGLYNEQFF
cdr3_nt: TGTGCCAGCAGTGCCCTAGCGGGGCTCTACAATGAGCAGTTCTTC